This TCR beta chain comes out of a study of T cells in Graves' hyperthyroidism and ophthalmopathy. The CDR3 runs to 16 residues. The trim removed 4 bases at V and 9 bases at J, leaving 11 bases unmatched. The germline V gene has CDR1 SGDLS and CDR2 YYNGEE. The CDR3 regions of TCR beta were amplified from RNA transcripts. The study used the HTBI primer set for a first-round RT-PCR of the TCR CDR3. TCRdb redid the calling of the multiplex PCR reads with MiXCR, one entry per CDR3 protein. The table has 250,000 to 350,000 distinct CDR3 sequences, approximately 15% seen once. A Clinical Activity Score of at least 3, a NOSPECS grade of at least 4 and a duration under 3 months were recorded in the ophthalmopathy patients.

The receptor comes from a woman aged 60-70 years with Graves' ophthalmopathy. The gene calls are TRBV9 and TRBJ2-1; the match to TRBD2 covers 12 bases. The sequenced material came from blood. CDR3 residues: CASSTTPSGRAFEQFF. CDR3 bases: TGTGCCAGCAGCACCACTCCTAGCGGGAGGGCCTTTGAGCAGTTCTTC.